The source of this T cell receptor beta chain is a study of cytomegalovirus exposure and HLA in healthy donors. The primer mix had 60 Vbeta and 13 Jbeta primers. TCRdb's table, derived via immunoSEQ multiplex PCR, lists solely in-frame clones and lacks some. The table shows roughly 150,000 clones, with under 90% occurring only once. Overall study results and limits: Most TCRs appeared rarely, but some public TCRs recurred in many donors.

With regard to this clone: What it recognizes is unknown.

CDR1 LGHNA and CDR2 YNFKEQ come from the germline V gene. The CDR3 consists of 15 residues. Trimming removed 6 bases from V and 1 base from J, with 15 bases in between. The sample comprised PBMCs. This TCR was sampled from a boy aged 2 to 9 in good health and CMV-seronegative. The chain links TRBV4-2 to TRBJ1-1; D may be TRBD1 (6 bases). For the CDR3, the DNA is TGTGCCAGCAGGAGAAACAGGGTAGGGAACACTGAAGCTTTCTTT. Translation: CASRRNRVGNTEAFF.